These 16 T cell receptor beta chains originate from one sample sequenced in a study of CD8 T cells in Susac syndrome. The RNA, about 0.45 to 1 ug, was put through reverse transcription using random hexamers. From the immunoSEQ multiplex PCR reads, TCRdb called clonotypes with MiXCR, one entry per CDR3 protein. Of approximately 200,000 distinct CDR3 sequences listed, approximately 95% are singletons. Sequencing input: CD4+ T cells from PBMCs. The source is a human donor with multiple sclerosis.

V and J are TRBV5-4 and TRBJ2-5, with 7 positions matching TRBD2. Trimming removed 0 bases from V and 5 bases from J; junction bases left unmatched: 4. The CDR3 is 14 amino acids. In germline, CDR1 is SGHNT, CDR2 YYREEE (reference sequence). The CDR3 DNA sequence: TGTGCCAGCAGCTTGGCCGGGGGGATGGAGACCCAGTACTTC. Translated: CASSLAGGMETQYF.

This chain links TRBV11-3 with TRBJ2-2, with a tentative D call TRBD2 (7 bases). V was shortened by 2 bases and J by 9 bases, with 16 bases between the two germline ends. Germline loops: CDR1 SGHNT, CDR2 YENEEA. This CDR3 has 15 amino acids. For the CDR3, the DNA is TGTGCCAGCAGCTTACTCGGGGGGCGGGACCGGGAGCTGTTTTTT. This sequence encodes CASSLLGGRDRELFF.

The chain's CDR3 is CAISESGAGGKNNEQFF. The CDR3 DNA sequence: TGTGCCATCAGTGAGTCGGGAGCGGGGGGGAAGAACAATGAGCAGTTCTTC. V usage is TRBV10-3 and J usage is TRBJ2-1; 10 nucleotides agree with TRBD2. Germline trimming cut 0 bases from V and 5 bases from J; bases unmatched to any gene: 7. CDR1 ENHRY and CDR2 SYGVKD come from the germline V gene. This CDR3 is 17 amino acids long.

This clonotype was seen a handful of times. The genes are TRBV30 and TRBJ2-7; D gene uncertain. V lost 7 bases and J 0 bases, leaving 7 bases between the germline ends. The CDR3 runs to 11 residues. CDR1 GTSNPN and CDR2 SVGIG come from the germline V gene (reference sequence). Here the CDR3 DNA reads TGTGCCTTTTCGACCTCCTACGAGCAGTACTTC. This encodes CAFSTSYEQYF.

This rearrangement joins TRBV30 to TRBJ2-3; 9 bases fit TRBD1. This CDR3 has 15 residues. CDR1 and CDR2 (germline): GTSNPN, SVGIG (reference sequence). The junction had 10 bases not matched to a gene; V was cut back by 4 bases and J by 5 bases. The CDR3 DNA reads as TGTGCCTGGAACCAAGGACAGGGGCCCGGAGATACGCAGTATTTT. Its translation: CAWNQGQGPGDTQYF.

In the case of this clonotype: Sequence at one end of the junction differs from germline and may be a read error. V gene TRBV20-1 combines with J gene TRBJ2-1, with TRBD2 matching over 12 bases. CDR1 is DFQATT and CDR2 is SNEGSKA in the germline V gene (reference sequence). This CDR3 is built from 13 residues. The CDR3 sequence: CSARGLAGHEQFF. The CDR3 coding sequence is TGCAGTGCCAGAGGACTAGCGGGGCATGAGCAGTTCTTC.

This clonotype was counted only a few times. The chain combines TRBV6-5 with TRBJ2-1; 8 positions agree with TRBD1. This CDR3 contains 15 residues. After removal of 4 bases from V and 4 bases from J, the junction contained 6 bases not matched to a gene. The V gene's germline CDR1 is MNHEY and CDR2 SVGAGI. Written as DNA, the CDR3 is TGTGCCAGCAGTTCTGGACAGGGACTGTACAATGAGCAGTTCTTC. This encodes CASSSGQGLYNEQFF.

The rearrangement uses TRBV6-1 and TRBJ2-5; a weak D match, TRBD2 (5 bases). Germline CDR1 MNHNS, CDR2 SASEGT. V was shortened by 5 bases and J by 2 bases, with 15 bases between the two germline ends. The CDR3 runs 15 residues. CDR3 sequence reads: CASSKLLGEQETQYF. DNA of the CDR3: TGTGCCAGCAGTAAGCTTCTCGGGGAGCAAGAGACCCAGTACTTC.

The rearrangement links TRBV7-9 to TRBJ2-5; 9 bases are shared with TRBD1. This CDR3 is built from 16 residues. CDR1 and CDR2 from the germline V gene are SEHNR and FQNEAQ (reference sequence). The ends lost 6 bases at V and 3 bases at J; junction bases unmatched: 11. The CDR3 DNA follows: TGTGCCAGCAGTCGGGATTCGGGACAGGGAGAAGAGACCCAGTACTTC. Translating it yields CASSRDSGQGEETQYF.

This clonotype showed up just a few times. The rearrangement links TRBV11-2 to TRBJ2-5; 10 nucleotides align to TRBD2. V dropped 7 bases and J dropped 2; count of bases not matched to a gene: 10. Per the germline V gene, CDR1 is SGHAT and CDR2 is FQNNGV. This CDR3 is 16 amino acids long. CDR3 DNA sequence: TGTGCCAGCACCCACATCCTAGCGGGGGATCAAGAGACCCAGTACTTC. Amino acids: CASTHILAGDQETQYF.

The rearrangement links TRBV6-5 to TRBJ2-7, with 9 bases identical to TRBD2. The germline V gene has CDR1 MNHEY and CDR2 SVGAGI. Losses at the gene ends were 0 bases for V and 6 bases for J; bases not matched to a gene: 6. This CDR3 has 15 residues. CDR3: CASSYSPGLAFEQYF. The CDR3 coding sequence is TGTGCCAGCAGTTACTCCCCCGGACTAGCGTTCGAGCAGTACTTC.

The chain is built from TRBV7-2 and TRBJ2-5; D gene unclear. V lost 2 bases and J 5 bases, leaving 12 bases between the germline ends. Germline V gene data show CDR1 as SGHTA and CDR2 as FQGNSA. The CDR3 totals 14 residues. The CDR3 nucleotides are TGTGCCAGCAGCTTATCGGGTACCGCGGAGACCCAGTACTTC. This gives the protein CASSLSGTAETQYF. Full variable domain (outside the CDR3, taken from reference TRBV7-2 and TRBJ2-5): GAGVSQSPSNKVTEKGKDVELRCDPISGHTALYWYRQSLGQGLEFLIYFQGNSAPDKSGLPSDRFSAERTGGSVSTLTIQRTQQEDSAVYLCASSLSGTAETQYFGPGTRLLVL.

This CDR3 reads CASSVGVYNSPLHF. The CDR3 DNA follows: TGTGCCAGCAGCGTAGGTGTGTATAATTCACCCCTCCACTTT. The J gene is TRBJ1-6, the V gene TRBV9; no clear D. V gave up 0 bases and J gave up 4 bases, with 5 bases separating them. Germline CDR1 and CDR2: SGDLS and YYNGEE. The CDR3 contains 14 residues. The whole variable domain, filled in from reference TRBV9 and TRBJ1-6, reads DSGVTQTPKHLITATGQRVTLRCSPRSGDLSVYWYQQSLDQGLQFLIQYYNGEERAKGNILERFSAQQFPDLHSELNLSSLELGDSALYFCASSVGVYNSPLHFGNGTRLTVT.

V and J are TRBV3-1 and TRBJ1-4; 8 bases line up with TRBD1. The CDR3 spans 14 residues. From germline, CDR1 is LGHDT and CDR2 YNNKEL (reference sequence). The ends lost 10 bases at V and 6 bases at J; junction bases unmatched: 10. The CDR3 protein is CATRPGGADEKLFF. The CDR3 region has the DNA TGTGCCACCCGACCAGGGGGCGCCGATGAAAAACTGTTTTTT.

This clonotype was seen only a few times. The chain recombines TRBV3-1 with TRBJ2-5, with TRBD1 matching 7 bases. This CDR3 has 14 amino acids. After removal of 6 bases from V and 3 bases from J, the junction contained 7 bases not matched to a gene. Per the germline V gene, CDR1 is LGHDT and CDR2 is YNNKEL (reference sequence). CDR3 sequence: CASSRTGGEETQYF. In nucleotides, the CDR3 is TGTGCCAGCAGTCGGACAGGTGGGGAAGAGACCCAGTACTTC.

The chain is built from TRBV24-1 and TRBJ2-7; possible D gene TRBD2, 5 bases. This CDR3 comprises 14 residues. V lost 9 bases and J lost 3, with 17 bases in between. Germline CDR1 KGHDR, CDR2 SFDVKD. The CDR3 region is CATPAASGLYEQYV. The DNA of the CDR3 is TGTGCCACCCCGGCGGCTAGTGGACTCTACGAGCAGTACGTC.